The TCR beta chain described here comes from a study of T-cell reconstitution after alpha-beta-depleted transplantation in children (dated by TCRdb to 2016 to 2017). With respect to the entire study: Using TCR repertoire profiling, the study quantitatively followed how T-cell immune reconstitution unfolded in children after TCRalphabeta/CD19-depleted allogeneic hematopoietic cell transplantation.

The treatment or condition tag for this specimen amounts to: allogeneic hematopoietic cell transplantation with graft depleted of TCRalphabeta T cells and CD19 B cells. The children who served as transplant recipients had been given grafts of TCRalphabeta/CD19-depleted allogeneic hematopoietic cells. This clonotype appeared once. Its antigen is not yet known. Per-base quality was not reported, and no clone a single base away is much larger than it. On its own, one read is weak support. The investigation overall reported the following: The apparently early recovery of alphabetaT-cell counts about two months after transplant reportedly depended on only several hundred rapidly expanded clones that came from non-depleted graft cells. In some patients, the high TCRbeta diversity seen at day 60 was put down to recipient T cells and intrathymic progenitors that had survived conditioning. Over the following months the frequencies of hyperexpanded clones went down, and after one year T-cell counts and TCRbeta diversity were mostly credited to newly produced T cells.

Library prep was done by PCR. Data came from an Illumina HiSeq 2500. To normalize quantification of the TCRbeta repertoire, the TCR libraries were built with molecular barcoding that relied on unique molecular identifiers. TCRdb reanalyzed the raw reads on its own, using fastp at Q25 for trimming and MiXCR for clone calling, and kept in-frame beta chains. Every entry covers one CDR3 protein and lists the most common genes and DNA from its rows. In all, the sample holds 780,000 or so distinct CDR3 sequences, and roughly 16% of those were seen once. The ten most abundant clones make up roughly 4.8% of the sample. V is cut by 2 bases and J by 4 bases, and the space between the germline ends is 11 bases. Including cysteine and phenylalanine, the CDR3 has 14 amino acids. Of the read, only the CDR3 DNA is kept; its 42 bases are in frame from base 1. Looking up the germline V gene yields CDR1 MRHNA and CDR2 SNTAGT.

The TCR sequence derives from a male patient younger than 18 who had a stem cell transplant for acute lymphoblastic leukemia, so the T cells may come from the graft donor. The sample here was PBMCs, mostly from graft donor cells, taken 360 days after TCRalphabeta/CD19-depleted stem cell transplant. This receptor chain uses TRBV6-4 and TRBJ1-2; D gene: possibly TRBD1, on 6 matching bases. CDR3 sequence: CASSDTGSSYGYTF. The DNA reads TGTGCCAGCAGTGACACAGGGAGTAGCTATGGCTACACCTTC.